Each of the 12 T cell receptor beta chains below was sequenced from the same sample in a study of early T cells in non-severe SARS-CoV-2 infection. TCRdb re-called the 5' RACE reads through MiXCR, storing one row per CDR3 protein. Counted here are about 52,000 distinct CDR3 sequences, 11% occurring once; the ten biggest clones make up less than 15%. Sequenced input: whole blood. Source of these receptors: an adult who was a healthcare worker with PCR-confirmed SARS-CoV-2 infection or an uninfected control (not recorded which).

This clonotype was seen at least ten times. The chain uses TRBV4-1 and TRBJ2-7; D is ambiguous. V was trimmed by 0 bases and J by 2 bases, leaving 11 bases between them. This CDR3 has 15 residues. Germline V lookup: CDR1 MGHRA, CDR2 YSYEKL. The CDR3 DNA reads TGCGCCAGCAGCCAAGAAAACAGCTTACCCTACGAGCAGTACTTC. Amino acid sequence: CASSQENSLPYEQYF.

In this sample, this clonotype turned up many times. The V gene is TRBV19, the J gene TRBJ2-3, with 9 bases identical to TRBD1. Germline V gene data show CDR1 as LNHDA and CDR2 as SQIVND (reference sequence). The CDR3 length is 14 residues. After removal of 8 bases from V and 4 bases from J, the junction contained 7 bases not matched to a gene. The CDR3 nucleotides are TGTGCCAGTTCGGGACAGGGCTTATCAGATACGCAGTATTTT. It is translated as CASSGQGLSDTQYF.

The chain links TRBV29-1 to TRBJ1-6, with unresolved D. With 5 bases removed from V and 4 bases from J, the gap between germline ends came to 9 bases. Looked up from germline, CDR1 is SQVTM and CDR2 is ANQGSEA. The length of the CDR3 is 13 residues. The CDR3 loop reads CSVLGDYNSPLHF. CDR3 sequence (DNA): TGCAGCGTTTTAGGAGATTATAATTCACCCCTCCACTTT.

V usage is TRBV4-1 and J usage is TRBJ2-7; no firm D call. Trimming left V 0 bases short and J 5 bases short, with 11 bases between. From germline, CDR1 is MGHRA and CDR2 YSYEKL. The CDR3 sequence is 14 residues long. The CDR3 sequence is CASSQDRLSHEQYF. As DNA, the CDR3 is TGCGCCAGCAGCCAAGATCGACTGTCCCACGAGCAGTACTTC.

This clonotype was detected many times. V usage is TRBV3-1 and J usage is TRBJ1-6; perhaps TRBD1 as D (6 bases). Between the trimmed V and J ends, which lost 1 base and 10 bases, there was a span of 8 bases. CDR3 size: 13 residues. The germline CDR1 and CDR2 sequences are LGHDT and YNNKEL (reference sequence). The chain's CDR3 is CASSQVGGSPLHF. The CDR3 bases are TGTGCCAGCAGCCAAGTAGGGGGGTCACCCCTCCACTTT.

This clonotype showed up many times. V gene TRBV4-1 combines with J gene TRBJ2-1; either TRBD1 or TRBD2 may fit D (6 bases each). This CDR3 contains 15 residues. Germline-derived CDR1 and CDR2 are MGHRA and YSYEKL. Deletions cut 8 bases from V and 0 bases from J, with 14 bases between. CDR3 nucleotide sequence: TGCGCCAGCGGGGATGGAGGGGGCTCCTACAATGAGCAGTTCTTC. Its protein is CASGDGGGSYNEQFF.

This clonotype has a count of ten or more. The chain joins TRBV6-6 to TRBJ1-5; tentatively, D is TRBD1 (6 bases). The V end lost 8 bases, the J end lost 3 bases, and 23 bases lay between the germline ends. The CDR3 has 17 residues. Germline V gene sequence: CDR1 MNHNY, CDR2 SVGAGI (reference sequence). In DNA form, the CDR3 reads TGTGCCAGCCGGGGGCGGGGGGGAAGCAGGAACAATCAGCCCCAGCATTTT. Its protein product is CASRGRGGSRNNQPQHF.

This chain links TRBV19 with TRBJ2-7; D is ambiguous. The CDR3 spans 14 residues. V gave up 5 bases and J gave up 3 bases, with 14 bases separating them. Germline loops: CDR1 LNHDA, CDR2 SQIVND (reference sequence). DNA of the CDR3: TGTGCCAGTAGTCCTCGCCCACGGTACTACGAGCAGTACTTC. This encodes CASSPRPRYYEQYF.

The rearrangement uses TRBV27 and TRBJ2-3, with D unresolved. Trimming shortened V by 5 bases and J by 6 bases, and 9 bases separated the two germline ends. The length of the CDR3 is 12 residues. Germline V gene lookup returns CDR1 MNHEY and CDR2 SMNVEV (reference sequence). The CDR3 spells CASSPHMDTQYF. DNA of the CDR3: TGTGCCAGCAGTCCTCATATGGATACGCAGTATTTT.

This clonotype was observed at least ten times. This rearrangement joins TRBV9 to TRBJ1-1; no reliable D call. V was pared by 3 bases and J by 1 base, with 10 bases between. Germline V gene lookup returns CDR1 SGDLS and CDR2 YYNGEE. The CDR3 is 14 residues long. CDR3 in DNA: TGTGCCAGCAGCGGAAGCAGTGAGAACACTGAAGCTTTCTTT. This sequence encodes CASSGSSENTEAFF.

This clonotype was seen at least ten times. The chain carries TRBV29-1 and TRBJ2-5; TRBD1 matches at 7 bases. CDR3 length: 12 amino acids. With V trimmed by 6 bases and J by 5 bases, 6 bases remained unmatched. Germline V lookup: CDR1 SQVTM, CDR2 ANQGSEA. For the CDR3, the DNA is TGCAGCGTAAGACAGGGTCCGGAGACCCAGTACTTC. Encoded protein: CSVRQGPETQYF.

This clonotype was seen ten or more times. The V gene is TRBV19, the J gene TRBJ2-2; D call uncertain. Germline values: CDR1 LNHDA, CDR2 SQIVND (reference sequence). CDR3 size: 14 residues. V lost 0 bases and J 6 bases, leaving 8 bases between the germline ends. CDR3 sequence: CASSIDTNAGELFF. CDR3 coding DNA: TGTGCCAGTAGTATAGATACTAATGCCGGGGAGCTGTTTTTT.